In its sample, the clone carrying this T cell receptor (beta chain) was seen a few times. Its antigen is as yet unknown. TCRdb re-called the reads through MiXCR, storing one row per CDR3 protein. The repertoire holds 50,000 to 65,000 distinct CDR3 sequences, with about 18% as singletons. This record comes from a study of T cell repertoires in cytomegalovirus infection. Study background: Both recently identified HLA-C-restricted and well-studied HLA-B-restricted CMV epitopes were used in the study. Both CMV infection and a matching HLA type were indicated by public TCR beta signatures. General study points: CMV-specific HLA-C-restricted TCR beta clonotypes dominated the ex vivo response.

This clonotype was obtained from a human donor in good health (CMV status not recorded). Some clones in this sample may be carry-over from other donors' samples. The specimen was CD8+ T cells from cultured PBMCs, collected from culture after CMV antigen stimulation.

This CDR3 is CASSHLGEETQYF. CDR3 sequence (DNA): TGTGCCAGCAGCCACCTGGGGGAAGAGACCCAGTACTTC. The chain links TRBV14 to TRBJ2-5; perhaps D is TRBD1 or TRBD2 (5 bases each). Trimming took off 3 bases at V and 3 bases at J, with 8 bases between the two ends. In germline, CDR1 is SGHDN, CDR2 FVKESK. This CDR3 has 13 amino acids.